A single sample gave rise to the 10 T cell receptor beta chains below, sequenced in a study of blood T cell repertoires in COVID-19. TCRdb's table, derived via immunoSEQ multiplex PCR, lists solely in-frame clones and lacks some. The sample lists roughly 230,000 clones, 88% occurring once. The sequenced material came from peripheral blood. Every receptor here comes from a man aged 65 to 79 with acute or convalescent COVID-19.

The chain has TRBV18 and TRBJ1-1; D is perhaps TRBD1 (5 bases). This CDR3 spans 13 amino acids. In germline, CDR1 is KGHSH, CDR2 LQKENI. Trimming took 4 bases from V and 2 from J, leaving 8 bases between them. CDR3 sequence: CASSQDTNTEAFF. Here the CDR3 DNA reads TGTGCCAGCTCACAGGACACAAACACTGAAGCTTTCTTT.

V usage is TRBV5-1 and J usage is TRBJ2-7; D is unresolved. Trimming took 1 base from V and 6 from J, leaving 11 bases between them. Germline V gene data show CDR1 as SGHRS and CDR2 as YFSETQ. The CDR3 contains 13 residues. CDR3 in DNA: TGCGCCAGCAGCTTGCAGGTGTTAACCGAGCAGTACTTC. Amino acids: CASSLQVLTEQYF.

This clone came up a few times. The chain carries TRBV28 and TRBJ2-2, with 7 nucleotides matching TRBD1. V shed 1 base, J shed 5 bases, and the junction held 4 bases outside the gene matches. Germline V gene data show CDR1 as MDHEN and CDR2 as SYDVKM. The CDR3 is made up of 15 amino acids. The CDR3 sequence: CASSLSTGETGELFF. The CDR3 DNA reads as TGTGCCAGCAGTTTATCTACAGGGGAGACCGGGGAGCTGTTTTTT.

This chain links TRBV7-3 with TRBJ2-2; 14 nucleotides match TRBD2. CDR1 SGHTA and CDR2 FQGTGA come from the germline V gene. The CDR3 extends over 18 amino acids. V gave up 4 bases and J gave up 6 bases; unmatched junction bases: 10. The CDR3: CASSYYPGLAGEAGELFF. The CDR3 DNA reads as TGTGCCAGCAGCTATTATCCGGGACTAGCGGGAGAGGCCGGGGAGCTGTTTTTT.

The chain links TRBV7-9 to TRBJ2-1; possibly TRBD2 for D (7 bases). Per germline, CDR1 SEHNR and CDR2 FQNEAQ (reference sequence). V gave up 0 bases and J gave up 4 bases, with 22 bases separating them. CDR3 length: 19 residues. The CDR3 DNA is TGTGCCAGCAGCTTAGCGAGGGGGAAGTGGGCGGGAGAGTACAATGAGCAGTTCTTC. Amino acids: CASSLARGKWAGEYNEQFF.

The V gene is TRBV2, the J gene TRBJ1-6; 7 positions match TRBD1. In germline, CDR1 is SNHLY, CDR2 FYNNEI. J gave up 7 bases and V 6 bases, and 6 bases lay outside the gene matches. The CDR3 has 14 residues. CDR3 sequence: CASRHRDSNSPLHF. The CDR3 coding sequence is TGTGCCAGCAGGCACCGGGACAGCAATTCACCCCTCCACTTT.

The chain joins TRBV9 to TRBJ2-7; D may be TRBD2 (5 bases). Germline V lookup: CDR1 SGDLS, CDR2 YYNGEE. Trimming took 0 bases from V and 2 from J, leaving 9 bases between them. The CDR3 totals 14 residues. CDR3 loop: CASSVDVLAYEQYF. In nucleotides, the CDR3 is TGTGCCAGCAGCGTAGACGTACTAGCCTACGAGCAGTACTTC. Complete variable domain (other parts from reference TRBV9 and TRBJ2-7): DSGVTQTPKHLITATGQRVTLRCSPRSGDLSVYWYQQSLDQGLQFLIQYYNGEERAKGNILERFSAQQFPDLHSELNLSSLELGDSALYFCASSVDVLAYEQYFGPGTRLTVT.

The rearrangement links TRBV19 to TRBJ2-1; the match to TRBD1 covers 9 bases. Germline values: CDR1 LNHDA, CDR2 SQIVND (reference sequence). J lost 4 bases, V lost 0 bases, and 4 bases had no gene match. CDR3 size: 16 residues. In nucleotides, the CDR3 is TGTGCCAGTAGTATAGACGGGACAGGGACGTACAATGAGCAGTTCTTC. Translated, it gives CASSIDGTGTYNEQFF.

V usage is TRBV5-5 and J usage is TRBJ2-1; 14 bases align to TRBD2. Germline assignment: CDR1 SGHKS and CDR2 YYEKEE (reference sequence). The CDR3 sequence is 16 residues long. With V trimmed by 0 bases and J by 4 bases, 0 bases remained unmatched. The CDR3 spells CASSLGLAGGYNEQFF. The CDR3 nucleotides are TGTGCCAGCAGCTTGGGACTAGCGGGAGGGTACAATGAGCAGTTCTTC.

The DNA for the CDR3 is TGTGCCAGCAGCGGGGGAGGGACAGGGCCCACACCTTCACAAGAGACCCAGTACTTC. It codes for CASSGGGTGPTPSQETQYF. V usage is TRBV6-2 or TRBV6-3 and J usage is TRBJ2-5; 9 bases fit TRBD1. The CDR3 runs 19 residues. The germline gives CDR1 MNHEY, CDR2 SVGEGT. Unmatched junction bases numbered 19, after V lost 6 bases and J lost 2 bases.